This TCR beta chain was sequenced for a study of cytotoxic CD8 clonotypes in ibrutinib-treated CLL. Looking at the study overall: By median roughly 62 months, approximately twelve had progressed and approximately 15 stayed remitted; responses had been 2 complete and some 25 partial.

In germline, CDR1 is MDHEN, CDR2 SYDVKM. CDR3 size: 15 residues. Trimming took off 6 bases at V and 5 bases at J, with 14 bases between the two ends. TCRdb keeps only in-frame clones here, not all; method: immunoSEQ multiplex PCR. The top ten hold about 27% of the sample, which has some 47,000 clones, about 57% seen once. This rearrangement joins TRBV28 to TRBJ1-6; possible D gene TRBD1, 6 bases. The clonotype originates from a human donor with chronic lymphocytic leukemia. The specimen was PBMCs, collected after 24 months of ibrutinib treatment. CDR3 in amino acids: CASRFPQGNNSPLHF. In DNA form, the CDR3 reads TGTGCCAGCAGATTCCCTCAGGGGAATAATTCACCCCTCCACTTT.